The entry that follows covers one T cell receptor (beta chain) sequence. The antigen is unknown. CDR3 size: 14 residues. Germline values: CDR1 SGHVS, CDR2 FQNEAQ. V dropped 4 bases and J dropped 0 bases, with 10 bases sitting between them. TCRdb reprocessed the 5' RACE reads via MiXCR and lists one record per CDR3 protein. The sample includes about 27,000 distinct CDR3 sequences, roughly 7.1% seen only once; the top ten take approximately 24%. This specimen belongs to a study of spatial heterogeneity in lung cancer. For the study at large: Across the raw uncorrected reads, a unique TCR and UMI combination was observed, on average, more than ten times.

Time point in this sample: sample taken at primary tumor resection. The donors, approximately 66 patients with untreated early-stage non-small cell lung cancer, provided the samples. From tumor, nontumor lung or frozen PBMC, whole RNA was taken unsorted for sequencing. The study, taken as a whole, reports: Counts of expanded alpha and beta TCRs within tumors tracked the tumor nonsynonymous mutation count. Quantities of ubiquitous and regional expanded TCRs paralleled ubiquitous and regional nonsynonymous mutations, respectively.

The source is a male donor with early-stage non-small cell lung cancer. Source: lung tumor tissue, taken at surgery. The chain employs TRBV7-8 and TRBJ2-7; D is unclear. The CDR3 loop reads CASSSIRSSYEQYF. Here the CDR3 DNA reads TGTGCCAGCAGCTCGATAAGAAGCTCCTACGAGCAGTACTTC.